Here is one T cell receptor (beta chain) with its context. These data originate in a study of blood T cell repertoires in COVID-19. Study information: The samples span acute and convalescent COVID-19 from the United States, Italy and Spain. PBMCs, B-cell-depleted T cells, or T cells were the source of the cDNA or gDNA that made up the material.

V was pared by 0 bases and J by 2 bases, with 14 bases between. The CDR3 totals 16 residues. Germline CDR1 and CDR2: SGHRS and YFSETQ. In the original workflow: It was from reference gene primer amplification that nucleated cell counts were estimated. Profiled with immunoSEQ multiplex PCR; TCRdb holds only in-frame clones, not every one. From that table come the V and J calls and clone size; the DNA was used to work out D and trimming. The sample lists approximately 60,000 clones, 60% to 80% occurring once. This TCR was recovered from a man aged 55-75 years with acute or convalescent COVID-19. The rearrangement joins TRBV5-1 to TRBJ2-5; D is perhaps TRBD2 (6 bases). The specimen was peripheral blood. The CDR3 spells CASSLGPAGYQETQYF. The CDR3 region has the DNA TGCGCCAGCAGCTTGGGTCCAGCGGGTTATCAAGAGACCCAGTACTTC. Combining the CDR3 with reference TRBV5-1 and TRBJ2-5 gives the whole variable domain KAGVTQTPRYLIKTRGQQVTLSCSPISGHRSVSWYQQTPGQGLQFLFEYFSETQRNKGNFPGRFSGRQFSNSRSEMNVSTLELGDSALYLCASSLGPAGYQETQYFGPGTRLLVL.